The sequence of this TCR beta chain was determined in a study of shared clonotypes between healthy human individuals. General study findings and limits: Richness estimates generally favored naive over memory subsets.

This CDR3 has 15 amino acids. Trimming left V 7 bases short and J 0 bases short, with 15 bases between. The germline V gene encodes CDR1 SGDLS and CDR2 YYNGEE. The repertoire was sequenced with immunoSEQ multiplex PCR; TCRdb's copy has only in-frame clones and lacks some. The profile covers approximately 640,000 clones, with 90% appearing a single time and about a third taken by the ten largest. As regards this clone: The antigen remains unidentified.

Sequencing was done on a sample of memory CD8+ T cells from PBMCs. Regarding subset: CD45RO+ cells pooled with CCR7-negative TemRA cells. The chain is built from TRBV9 and TRBJ2-3; D unresolved. This receptor was obtained from a man aged 18 to 30 in good health. Some clones in this sample may be carry-over from other donors' samples. The CDR3 sequence is CASSVARISTDTQYF. CDR3 nucleotide sequence: TGTGCCAGCTCGGTGGCGCGAATTAGCACAGATACGCAGTATTTT. Complete variable domain (other parts from reference TRBV9 and TRBJ2-3): DSGVTQTPKHLITATGQRVTLRCSPRSGDLSVYWYQQSLDQGLQFLIQYYNGEERAKGNILERFSAQQFPDLHSELNLSSLELGDSALYFCASSVARISTDTQYFGPGTRLTVL.